What follows are 7 T cell receptor beta chains derived from one specimen sequenced in a study of shared clonotypes between healthy human individuals. Data came from immunoSEQ multiplex PCR; TCRdb stores just in-frame clones and leaves some out. The sample lists fewer than 650,000 clones; 70% to 80% were seen once. The sample comprised PBMCs. Receptors originate from a woman between 40 and 55 years old in good health. Some clones in this sample may be carry-over from other donors' samples.

In its sample, this clone was seen a few times. Other nucleotide sequences from this sample produce the same CDR3. The CDR3 DNA follows: TGTGCCAGCAGCGTAGCCTCCCAAGAGACCCAGTACTTC. It encodes CASSVASQETQYF. The genes are TRBV9 and TRBJ2-5; D not certain. Germline lookup yields CDR1 SGDLS and CDR2 YYNGEE. V was pared by 0 bases and J by 1 base, with 4 bases between. This CDR3 spans 13 amino acids. Drawing the rest from reference TRBV9 and TRBJ2-5, the complete variable domain is DSGVTQTPKHLITATGQRVTLRCSPRSGDLSVYWYQQSLDQGLQFLIQYYNGEERAKGNILERFSAQQFPDLHSELNLSSLELGDSALYFCASSVASQETQYFGPGTRLLVL.

The J gene is TRBJ2-7, the V gene TRBV28; 8 bases agree with TRBD2. Germline V gives CDR1 MDHEN, CDR2 SYDVKM. The CDR3 totals 15 residues. V dropped 5 bases and J dropped 3; count of bases not matched to a gene: 9. The CDR3: CASSVQAGVGYEQYF. CDR3 coding DNA: TGTGCCAGCAGTGTCCAAGCGGGAGTGGGCTACGAGCAGTACTTC.

This clone appeared a single time. Since a far larger clone is one base different, this is likely a read error. Distinct nucleotide sequences in the sample also encode this CDR3. CDR3 bases: TGTGCCAGCAGTGGAGGAGGACAGTCTTTCTATGGCTATACCTTC. Translated, it gives CASSGGGQSFYGYTF. The rearrangement links TRBV6-1 to TRBJ1-2; D may be TRBD1 (6 bases). Per the germline V gene, CDR1 is MNHNS and CDR2 is SASEGT. CDR3 length: 15 residues.

The chain uses TRBV25-1 and TRBJ1-1; no reliable D call. Germline V gene data show CDR1 as MGHDK and CDR2 as SYGVNS. V lost 4 bases and J 6 bases, leaving 15 bases between the germline ends. The CDR3 loop spans 14 amino acids. Written as DNA, the CDR3 is TGTGCCAGCAGTGGCCTCGAGAGTCTAGCTGAAGCTTTCTTT. Translated: CASSGLESLAEAFF.

This clone was seen a handful of times. This chain joins TRBV29-1 and TRBJ1-4; the match to TRBD1 covers 7 bases. The CDR3 runs 13 residues. Germline V CDR1 and CDR2: SQVTM, ANQGSEA. V shed 7 bases, J shed 7 bases, and the junction held 9 bases outside the gene matches. The CDR3 here is CSALTGFGEKLFF. The CDR3 DNA is TGCAGCGCCCTGACAGGGTTTGGTGAAAAACTGTTTTTT.

This clone was detected only a few times. One end of the junction does not line up with germline, which may come from a read error. The chain joins TRBV11-2 to TRBJ1-1; no definite D call. This CDR3 is 11 amino acids long. Germline V CDR1 and CDR2: SGHAT, FQNNGV. CDR3 coding DNA: TGTGCCAGCAGAACGAACGCTGAAGCTTTCTTT. Translated, it gives CASRTNAEAFF.

This clone was detected many times. The rearrangement uses TRBV7-2 and TRBJ2-3; TRBD2 is a possible D gene (5 bases). The CDR3 contains 15 residues. From germline, CDR1 is SGHTA and CDR2 FQGNSA. Between the trimmed V and J ends, which lost 1 base and 0 bases, there was a span of 8 bases. This chain's CDR3 is CASSLDGGSTDTQYF. The CDR3 region has the DNA TGTGCCAGCAGCTTAGACGGCGGGAGCACAGATACGCAGTATTTT.